This TCR beta chain stems from a study of shared clonotypes between healthy human individuals. Study results and caveats: Investigators collected only blood, and repertoires in tissues likely differ. Clonotypes shared by all four sorted-subset donors had higher generation probabilities than non-shared clonotypes.

The CDR3 covers 15 residues. The germline V gene has CDR1 SGHTA and CDR2 FQGNSA. V gave up 2 bases and J gave up 4 bases, with 11 bases separating them. Donors, without exception, were Caucasian adults residing in Nashville, Tennessee. Notes on this clone: The target antigen is unknown.

The input for sorted-subset replicate PCRs was roughly 180 ng DNA, 25,000 to 35,000 T cell genomes. Generated by immunoSEQ multiplex PCR, the TCRdb table keeps only in-frame clones and is missing some. The sample has approximately 980,000 clones, more than 75% seen once. The genes are TRBV7-2 and TRBJ2-2, with D possibly being TRBD1 or TRBD2 (5 bases each). The clonotype comes from a young man in good health. Sequenced input: memory CD4+ T cells sorted from blood. Described subset: CD45RA-negative fraction. This CDR3 reads CASSLQGGSTGELFF. CDR3 sequence (DNA): TGTGCCAGCAGCTTACAGGGTGGGAGCACCGGGGAGCTGTTTTTT.